This record covers a single T cell receptor (beta chain). Trimming left V 1 base short and J 1 base short, with 7 bases between. The CDR3 runs 14 residues. Germline values: CDR1 SGHTA, CDR2 FQGNSA. Measured with immunoSEQ multiplex PCR; TCRdb has only the in-frame clones, and not every one. Counted here are 150,000 to 200,000 clones, 90% to 95% occurring once; the ten biggest clones make up 0.95% to 1.1%. These data are taken from a study of T cell responses to AZD1222 COVID-19 vaccine. This sequence originates from an adult who received the AZD1222 COVID-19 vaccine. This sample comprised peripheral blood, obtained 28 days after the second AZD1222 dose. The chain links TRBV7-2 to TRBJ1-1; D is unclear. Here the CDR3 DNA reads TGTGCCAGCAGCTTAGTAGGGTCGAACACTGAAGCTTTCTTT. Protein: CASSLVGSNTEAFF.